This T cell receptor (beta chain) was recorded in a study of blood T cell repertoires in COVID-19 (dated by TCRdb to the early 2020s). About the investigation overall: Collaborator samples came from the United States, Italy and Spain and covered acute and convalescent phases of COVID-19. The prospective study material was composed of cDNA or gDNA derived from T cells, B-cell-depleted T cells, or PBMCs. The dataset comprised deeply sampled blood TCRbeta repertoires from subjects exposed to, actively infected with, or recovered from COVID-19. The repertoires were made available in a free public database intended to serve as a resource for research on the immune response to SARS-CoV-2. The samples were drawn from the first 160 participants of the ongoing ImmuneRACE study and from over 950 subjects provided by 6 global collaborators. Sample metadata almost always included a de-identified subject ID, COVID-19 status, age in years and sex. Where available, HLA class I and class II types were taken from metadata supplied by the sample provider and were not determined by assay-based typing. The paper as a whole reports these results and caveats: The quantity of clinical and demographic metadata differed by source and by participant and was supplied without curation.

The germline V gene yields SNHLY for CDR1 and FYNNEI for CDR2. V is cut by 5 bases and J by 11 bases, and the space between the germline ends is 15 bases. There are 12 amino acids in the CDR3, from cysteine to phenylalanine inclusive. The only DNA kept is the CDR3, 36 bases in frame from the first base. Remarks on this clone: Its antigen has not been determined. Base qualities are not provided; no much larger clone lies one nucleotide away.

Whole blood was collected in K2EDTA tubes by collaborating institutions according to the institutions' own protocols. For TCRbeta analysis, collaborator samples were shipped as frozen whole blood, as isolated PBMCs, or as DNA extracted from either sample type. TCRbeta CDR3 regions were amplified from genomic DNA using the immunoSEQ Assay, a bias-controlled multiplex PCR. Regarding the original processing steps: The number of nucleated cells in each sample was estimated from the amplification of reference gene primers within the assay. To quantify the absolute abundance of each unique TCRbeta CDR3 rearrangement, sequence reads were collapsed and filtered. For each sample, productive Simpson clonality was calculated as the square root of Simpson's diversity index across productive rearrangements. Entries here come from immuneACCESS through TCRdb and include only in-frame sequences with V and J called. Some clones fail to appear in such tables; in the studies checked, an unresolved V gene covers under half of the shortfall, and the cause of the remainder is unknown. D and trimming come from the DNA, and the V and J calls and clone size come from that table. This sample gives approximately 230,000 clones in total; around four fifths of them show up just once. Of the sample, nearly 20% is held by the ten largest clones.

The chain is made from TRBV2 and TRBJ1-1; the D gene is possibly TRBD1, with 5 bases matching. The clonotype originates from a man between 25 and 39 years old with active or convalescent COVID-19. Sample: peripheral blood. The sequenced DNA: TGTGCCAGCAGTTTTTCGGGACTTATGGCTTTCTTT. Its translation reads: CASSFSGLMAFF.